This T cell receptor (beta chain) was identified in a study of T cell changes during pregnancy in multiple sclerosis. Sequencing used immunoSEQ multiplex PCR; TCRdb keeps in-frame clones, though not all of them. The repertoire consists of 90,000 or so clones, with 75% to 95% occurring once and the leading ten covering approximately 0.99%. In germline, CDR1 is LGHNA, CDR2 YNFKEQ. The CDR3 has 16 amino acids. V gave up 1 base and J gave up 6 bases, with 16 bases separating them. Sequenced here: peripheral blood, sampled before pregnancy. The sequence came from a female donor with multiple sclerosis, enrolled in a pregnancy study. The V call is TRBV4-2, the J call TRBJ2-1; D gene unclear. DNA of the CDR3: TGTGCCAGCAGCCAAGTGGGCCAGGCAACTTCCAATGAGCAGTTCTTC. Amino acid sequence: CASSQVGQATSNEQFF.